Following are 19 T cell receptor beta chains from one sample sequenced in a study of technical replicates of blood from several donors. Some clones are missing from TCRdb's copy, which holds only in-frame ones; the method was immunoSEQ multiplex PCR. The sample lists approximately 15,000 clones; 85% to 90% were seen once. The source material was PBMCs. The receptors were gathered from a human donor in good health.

CDR3 loop: CASSRDRGLSYEQYF. The CDR3 DNA sequence: TGTGCCAGTAGCCGGGACAGGGGGCTCTCCTACGAGCAGTACTTC. This chain uses TRBV19 with TRBJ2-7; 12 nucleotides match TRBD1. The germline gives CDR1 LNHDA, CDR2 SQIVND (reference sequence). V shed 6 bases, J shed 0 bases, and the junction held 3 bases outside the gene matches. The CDR3 consists of 15 residues.

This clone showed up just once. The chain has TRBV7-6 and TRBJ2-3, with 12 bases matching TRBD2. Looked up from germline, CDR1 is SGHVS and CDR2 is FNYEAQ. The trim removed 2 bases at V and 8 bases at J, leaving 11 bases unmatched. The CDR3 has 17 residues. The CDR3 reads CASSLWTSGVRGVTQYF. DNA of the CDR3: TGTGCCAGCAGCTTATGGACTAGCGGGGTTCGTGGAGTTACGCAGTATTTT.

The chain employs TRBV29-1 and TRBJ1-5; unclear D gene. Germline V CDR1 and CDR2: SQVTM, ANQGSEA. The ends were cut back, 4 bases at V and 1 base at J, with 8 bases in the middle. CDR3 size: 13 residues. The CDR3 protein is CSVGENSNQPQHF. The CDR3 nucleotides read TGCAGCGTTGGGGAGAACAGCAATCAGCCCCAGCATTTT.

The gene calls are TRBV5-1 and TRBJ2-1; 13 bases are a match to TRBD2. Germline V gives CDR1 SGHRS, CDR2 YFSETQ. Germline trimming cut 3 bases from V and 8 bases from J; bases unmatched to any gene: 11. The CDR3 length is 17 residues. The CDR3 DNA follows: TGCGCCAGCAGCTCTACTAGCGGGAGGGCCCGGGTGGATGAGCAGTTCTTC. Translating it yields CASSSTSGRARVDEQFF.

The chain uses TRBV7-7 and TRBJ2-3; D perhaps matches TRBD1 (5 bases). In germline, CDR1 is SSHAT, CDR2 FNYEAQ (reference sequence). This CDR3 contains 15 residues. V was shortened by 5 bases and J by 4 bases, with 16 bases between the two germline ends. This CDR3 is CASSPGVGAADTQYF. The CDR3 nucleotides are TGTGCCAGCAGCCCGGGTGTAGGGGCGGCAGATACGCAGTATTTT. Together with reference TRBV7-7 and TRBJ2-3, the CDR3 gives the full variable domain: GAGVSQSPRYKVTKRGQDVTLRCDPISSHATLYWYQQALGQGPEFLTYFNYEAQPDKSGLPSDRFSAERPEGSISTLTIQRTEQRDSAMYRCASSPGVGAADTQYFGPGTRLTVL.

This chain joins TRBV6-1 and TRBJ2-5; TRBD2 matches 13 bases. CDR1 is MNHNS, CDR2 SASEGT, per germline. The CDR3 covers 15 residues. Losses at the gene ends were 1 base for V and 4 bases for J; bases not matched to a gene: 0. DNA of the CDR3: TGTGCCAGCAGTGAAGGGACTAGCGGGAGAGAGACCCAGTACTTC. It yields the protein CASSEGTSGRETQYF.

The CDR3 spells CASSIGPRQGYYEQYF. CDR3 DNA sequence: TGTGCCAGTAGTATTGGGCCCAGACAGGGGTACTACGAGCAGTACTTC. The J gene is TRBJ2-7, the V gene TRBV19, with 8 bases lining up with TRBD1. Per germline, CDR1 LNHDA and CDR2 SQIVND (reference sequence). CDR3 length: 16 amino acids. V lost 3 bases, J lost 3 bases, and 10 bases stayed unmatched.

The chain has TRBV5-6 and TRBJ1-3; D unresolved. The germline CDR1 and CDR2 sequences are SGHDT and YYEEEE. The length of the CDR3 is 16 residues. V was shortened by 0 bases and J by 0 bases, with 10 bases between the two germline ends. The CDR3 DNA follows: TGTGCCAGCAGCTTGGACAGACGATACTCTGGAAACACCATATATTTT. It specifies CASSLDRRYSGNTIYF.

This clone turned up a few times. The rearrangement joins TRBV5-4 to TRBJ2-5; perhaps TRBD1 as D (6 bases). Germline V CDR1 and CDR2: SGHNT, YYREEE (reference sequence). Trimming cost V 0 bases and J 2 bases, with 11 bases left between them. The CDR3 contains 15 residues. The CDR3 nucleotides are TGTGCCAGCAGCTTGGAGGGGACAAGACAAGAGACCCAGTACTTC. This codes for CASSLEGTRQETQYF.

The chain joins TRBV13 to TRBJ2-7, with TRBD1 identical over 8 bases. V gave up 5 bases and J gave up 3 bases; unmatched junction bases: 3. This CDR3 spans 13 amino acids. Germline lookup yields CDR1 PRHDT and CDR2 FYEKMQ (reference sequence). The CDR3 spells CASSVDRGYEQYF. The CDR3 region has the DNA TGTGCCAGCAGCGTAGACAGGGGCTACGAGCAGTACTTC.

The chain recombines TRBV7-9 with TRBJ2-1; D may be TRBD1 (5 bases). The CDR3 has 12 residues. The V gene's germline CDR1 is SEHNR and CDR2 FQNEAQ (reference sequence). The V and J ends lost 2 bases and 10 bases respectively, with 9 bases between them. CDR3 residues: CASSLQGREQFF. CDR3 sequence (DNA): TGTGCCAGCAGCTTACAGGGTCGGGAGCAGTTCTTC.

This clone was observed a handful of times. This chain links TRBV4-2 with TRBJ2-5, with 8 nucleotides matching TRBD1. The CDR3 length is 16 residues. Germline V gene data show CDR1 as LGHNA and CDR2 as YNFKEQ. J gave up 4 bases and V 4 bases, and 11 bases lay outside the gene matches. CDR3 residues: CASSLVGTGTSETQYF. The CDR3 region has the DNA TGTGCCAGCAGCCTCGTCGGGACAGGAACTTCAGAGACCCAGTACTTC.

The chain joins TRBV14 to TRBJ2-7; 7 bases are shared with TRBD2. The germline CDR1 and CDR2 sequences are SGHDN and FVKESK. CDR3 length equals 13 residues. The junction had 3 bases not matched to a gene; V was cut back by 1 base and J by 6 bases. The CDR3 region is CASSQGAGLEQYF. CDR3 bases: TGTGCCAGCAGCCAAGGAGCGGGGCTCGAGCAGTACTTC.

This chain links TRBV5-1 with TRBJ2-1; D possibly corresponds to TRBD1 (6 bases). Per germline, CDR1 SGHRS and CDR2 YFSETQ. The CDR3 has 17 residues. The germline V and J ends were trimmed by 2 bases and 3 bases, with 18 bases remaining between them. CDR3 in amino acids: CASSFPDTGTIYNEQFF. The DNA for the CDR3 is TGCGCCAGCAGCTTTCCTGATACAGGGACAATCTACAATGAGCAGTTCTTC. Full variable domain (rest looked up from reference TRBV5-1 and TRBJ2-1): KAGVTQTPRYLIKTRGQQVTLSCSPISGHRSVSWYQQTPGQGLQFLFEYFSETQRNKGNFPGRFSGRQFSNSRSEMNVSTLELGDSALYLCASSFPDTGTIYNEQFFGPGTRLTVL.

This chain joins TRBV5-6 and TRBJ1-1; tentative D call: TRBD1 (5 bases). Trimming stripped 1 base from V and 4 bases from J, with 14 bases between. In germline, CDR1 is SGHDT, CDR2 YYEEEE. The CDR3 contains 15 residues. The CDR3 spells CASSLSLDMGTEAFF. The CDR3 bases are TGTGCCAGCAGCTTGTCCCTGGACATGGGCACTGAAGCTTTCTTT.

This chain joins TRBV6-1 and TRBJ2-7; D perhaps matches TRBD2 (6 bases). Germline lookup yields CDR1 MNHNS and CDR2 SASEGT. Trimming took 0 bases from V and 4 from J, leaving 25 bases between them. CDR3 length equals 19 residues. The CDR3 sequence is CASSEALFGEAGLGYEQYF. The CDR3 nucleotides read TGTGCCAGCAGTGAAGCGCTTTTCGGGGAGGCAGGATTAGGATACGAGCAGTACTTC.

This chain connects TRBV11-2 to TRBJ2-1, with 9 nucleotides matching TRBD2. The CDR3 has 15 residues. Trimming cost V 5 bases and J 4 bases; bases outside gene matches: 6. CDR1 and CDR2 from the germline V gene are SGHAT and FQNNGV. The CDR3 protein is CASSQQRGAYNEQFF. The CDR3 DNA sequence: TGTGCCAGCAGCCAACAGCGGGGGGCTTACAATGAGCAGTTCTTC.

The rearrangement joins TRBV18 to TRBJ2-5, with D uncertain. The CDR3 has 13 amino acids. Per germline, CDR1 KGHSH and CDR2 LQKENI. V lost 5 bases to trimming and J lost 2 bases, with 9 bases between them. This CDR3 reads CASSAGSQETQYF. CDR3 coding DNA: TGTGCCAGCTCAGCCGGGTCACAAGAGACCCAGTACTTC.

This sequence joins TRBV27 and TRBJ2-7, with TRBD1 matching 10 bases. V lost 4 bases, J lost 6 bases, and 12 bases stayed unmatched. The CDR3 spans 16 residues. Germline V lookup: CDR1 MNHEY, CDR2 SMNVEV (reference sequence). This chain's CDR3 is CASSSSTAGTGAEQYF. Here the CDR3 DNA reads TGTGCCAGCAGTTCCTCGACCGCCGGGACAGGGGCCGAGCAGTACTTC.